The text below deals with one TCR beta chain. Its antigen remains unknown. In germline, CDR1 is LNHDA, CDR2 SQIVND (reference sequence). The CDR3 is 15 residues long. The germline V and J ends were trimmed by 5 bases and 7 bases, with 17 bases remaining between them. The data belong to a study of a mutant IDH1 vaccine in newly diagnosed glioma. Study background: The treated group averaged approximately 42 years old and was roughly 60% male, around 38% female. Most had both radiotherapy and temozolomide beforehand; others had only one.

Points from the study as a whole: Among top peripheral T cell clonotypes, changes seemed unrelated to pseudoprogression.

The table came from immunoSEQ multiplex PCR; TCRdb's copy has only in-frame clones and leaves some out. The data contain tens of thousands of clones, 80% to 90% of them seen just once; the ten biggest clones take up approximately 2.6%. Time point indicated: baseline, week 1 (first vaccination visit). Treatment indicated: pre-vaccination baseline after standard-of-care therapy. Source: PBMCs, taken from a glioma patient treated with radiotherapy, temozolomide or both. The sequence was collected from a young man with glioma. The rearrangement uses TRBV19 and TRBJ1-4; D might be TRBD1 (6 bases). As DNA, the CDR3 is TGTGCCAGTAGTCCCAGTGGGGGGGCGAGTGAAAAACTGTTTTTT. Protein: CASSPSGGASEKLFF.